Listed here are 27 T cell receptor beta chains from one sample, sequenced in a study of control samples from healthy donors and cancer patients (dated by TCRdb to 2020 to 2021). The library was obtained by the immunoSEQ multiplex PCR assay. Not all clones reach the TCRdb copy of this immuneACCESS table, which keeps in-frame sequences only. Checked studies attribute under half of the gap to unresolved V genes and leave the rest unexplained. Present in this sample are some 130,000 clones, approximately 92% of which were seen just once. The top ten hold about 2.3% of the sample. The specimen was blood. These receptors were collected from a man aged 40-55 years in good health.

This chain joins TRBV4-2 and TRBJ1-2, with a possible D match to TRBD1 (6 bases). The CDR3 is 13 amino acids. Germline assignment: CDR1 LGHNA and CDR2 YNFKEQ. V was shortened by 1 base and J by 8 bases, with 11 bases between the two germline ends. In nucleotides, the CDR3 is TGTGCCAGCAGCCAAGTAGGGGGGGAGGGCTACACCTTC. Its translation: CASSQVGGEGYTF.

The rearrangement joins TRBV11-2 to TRBJ2-7; D possibly matches TRBD1 or TRBD2 (5 bases each). Trimming cost V 4 bases and J 3 bases, with 16 bases left between them. Germline V CDR1 and CDR2: SGHAT, FQNNGV. The CDR3 is 15 amino acids. The CDR3 nucleotides read TGTGCCAGCAGCTCCCGAGGGGCAGGGAACTACGAGCAGTACTTC. This translates into CASSSRGAGNYEQYF.

The chain combines TRBV5-1 with TRBJ2-2; 10 positions agree with TRBD2. The J segment lost 2 bases and the V segment lost 0 bases, leaving 1 base of the junction unmatched. Germline lookup yields CDR1 SGHRS and CDR2 YFSETQ. This CDR3 has 16 residues. CDR3 amino acids: CASSLASGGNTGELFF. The CDR3 DNA sequence: TGCGCCAGCAGCTTGGCTAGCGGGGGCAACACCGGGGAGCTGTTTTTT.

CDR3 protein: CASSESRLTVTYEQYF. In DNA, the CDR3 is TGTGCCAGCAGTGAATCCCGGTTAACAGTTACCTACGAGCAGTACTTC. J is TRBJ2-7 and V is TRBV6-1; D gene uncertain. The CDR3 contains 16 residues. The V gene lost 2 bases and the J gene lost 2 bases, with 16 bases spanning the gap. CDR1 is MNHNS and CDR2 is SASEGT in the germline V gene.

The CDR3 nucleotides are TGTGCCAGCAGCTTAGGACTAGCGGGGGGCGACCAAGAGACCCAGTACTTC. This gives the protein CASSLGLAGGDQETQYF. The rearrangement uses TRBV7-2 and TRBJ2-5; 13 bases line up with TRBD2. The CDR3 sequence is 17 residues long. Germline V gene lookup returns CDR1 SGHTA and CDR2 FQGNSA. The V segment lost 1 base and the J segment 0 bases; nucleotides outside the gene matches: 2. Full variable domain (rest looked up from reference TRBV7-2 and TRBJ2-5): GAGVSQSPSNKVTEKGKDVELRCDPISGHTALYWYRQSLGQGLEFLIYFQGNSAPDKSGLPSDRFSAERTGGSVSTLTIQRTQQEDSAVYLCASSLGLAGGDQETQYFGPGTRLLVL.

The gene calls are TRBV6-7 and TRBJ2-2; a possible D gene is TRBD1 (6 bases). TRBV6-7 is an open reading frame, and its role is uncertain. Trimming stripped 4 bases from V and 0 bases from J, with 12 bases between. CDR3 size: 16 residues. The CDR3 reads CASSSRDTANTGELFF. The CDR3 DNA reads TGTGCCAGCAGTTCCCGGGACACAGCGAACACCGGGGAGCTGTTTTTT.

This clone was seen a handful of times. The chain couples TRBV2 to TRBJ1-1; no clear D. Trimming shortened V by 6 bases and J by 5 bases, and 16 bases separated the two germline ends. In germline, CDR1 is SNHLY, CDR2 FYNNEI. CDR3 length: 14 amino acids. The CDR3 DNA sequence: TGTGCCAGCAGGCCCCGGACGGAATTTACTGAAGCTTTCTTT. It codes for CASRPRTEFTEAFF.

The chain has TRBV9 and TRBJ2-4; D unresolved. The CDR3 has 13 amino acids. The germline V gene has CDR1 SGDLS and CDR2 YYNGEE. V lost 0 bases and J 3 bases, leaving 4 bases between the germline ends. The DNA of the CDR3 is TGTGCCAGCAGCGTAGGGGTCAAAAACATTCAGTACTTC. Protein: CASSVGVKNIQYF.

This chain connects TRBV19 to TRBJ1-5; no clear D. Trimming took off 1 base at V and 11 bases at J, with 12 bases between the two ends. The germline gives CDR1 LNHDA, CDR2 SQIVND (reference sequence). This CDR3 has 13 amino acids. As DNA, the CDR3 is TGTGCCAGTAGTATAGGGACGGTTCCAGCCCAGCATTTT. Encoded protein: CASSIGTVPAQHF.

This clone appeared once. The chain employs TRBV2 and TRBJ1-6, with a possible D match to TRBD1 (6 bases). CDR3 length equals 14 residues. In germline, CDR1 is SNHLY, CDR2 FYNNEI. Trimming pared 6 bases from V and 6 bases from J, leaving 12 bases between. CDR3 sequence (DNA): TGTGCCAGCAGCGCGACAGGCCTTAATTCACCCCTCCACTTT. As protein: CASSATGLNSPLHF.

The V and J genes are TRBV27 and TRBJ2-1; TRBD1 is a possible D gene (6 bases). The CDR3 sequence is 15 residues long. The ends were cut back, 4 bases at V and 4 bases at J, with 14 bases in the middle. From germline, CDR1 is MNHEY and CDR2 SMNVEV (reference sequence). The CDR3 DNA is TGTGCCAGCAGTTCCCCCGGGACAAAATACAATGAGCAGTTCTTC. Translated, it gives CASSSPGTKYNEQFF.

This chain joins TRBV7-8 and TRBJ2-1; TRBD1 matches at 9 bases. There are 15 residues in the CDR3. Germline CDR1 and CDR2: SGHVS and FQNEAQ. V was clipped by 5 bases and J by 7 bases; unmatched bases: 9. The CDR3 here is CASSLGQGLRNEQFF. The CDR3 DNA follows: TGTGCCAGCAGCCTCGGACAGGGGCTTCGAAATGAGCAGTTCTTC.

This chain uses TRBV29-1 with TRBJ2-7; 8 bases align to TRBD1. Unmatched junction bases numbered 9, after V lost 4 bases and J lost 4 bases. The germline V gene encodes CDR1 SQVTM and CDR2 ANQGSEA. The CDR3 covers 14 residues. The DNA for the CDR3 is TGCAGCGTTGTATTAGGGACAGGTCTGTACGAGCAGTACTTC. Translation: CSVVLGTGLYEQYF.

The J gene is TRBJ2-5, the V gene TRBV28; TRBD1 matches 8 bases. The CDR3 loop spans 13 amino acids. J gave up 5 bases and V 3 bases, and 2 bases lay outside the gene matches. Per the germline V gene, CDR1 is MDHEN and CDR2 is SYDVKM. CDR3 nucleotide sequence: TGTGCCAGCAGTTTCAGGGGGCGGGAGACCCAGTACTTC. Protein sequence: CASSFRGRETQYF.

This chain uses TRBV5-6 with TRBJ1-1; TRBD1 aligns across 7 bases. V shed 0 bases, J shed 7 bases, and the junction held 3 bases outside the gene matches. The CDR3 has 13 residues. CDR1 is SGHDT and CDR2 is YYEEEE in the germline V gene. DNA of the CDR3: TGTGCCAGCAGCTTGGCCAGGGGGAGTGAAGCTTTCTTT. Encoded protein: CASSLARGSEAFF.

The chain couples TRBV2 to TRBJ1-5; D perhaps matches TRBD1 (6 bases). Deletions cut 4 bases from V and 4 bases from J, with 17 bases between. Germline CDR1 is SNHLY and CDR2 is FYNNEI. The CDR3 spans 16 residues. DNA for the CDR3: TGTGCCAGCAGTGGACACCGGGACATCGTTAATCAGCCCCAGCATTTT. Translating gives CASSGHRDIVNQPQHF.

In this sample, this clone turned up once. The genes are TRBV13 and TRBJ1-5; the D is unclear. Germline V gene lookup returns CDR1 PRHDT and CDR2 FYEKMQ (reference sequence). The CDR3 consists of 14 residues. V gave up 0 bases and J gave up 6 bases, with 9 bases separating them. CDR3: CASSLGGGSQPQHF. In DNA, the CDR3 is TGTGCCAGCAGCTTAGGAGGTGGGAGTCAGCCCCAGCATTTT.

This chain connects TRBV5-1 to TRBJ1-1; the D is unclear. The germline CDR1 and CDR2 sequences are SGHRS and YFSETQ. The V end was cut by 4 bases, the J end by 0 bases, with 10 bases between. CDR3 size: 14 residues. The CDR3 region has the DNA TGCGCCAGCAGCGTGGACGGGTTGAACACTGAAGCTTTCTTT. As protein: CASSVDGLNTEAFF.

This rearrangement joins TRBV6-5 to TRBJ1-4; perhaps TRBD1 as D (6 bases). Trimming took off 6 bases at V and 8 bases at J, with 19 bases between the two ends. CDR1 is MNHEY, CDR2 SVGAGI, per germline. CDR3 length equals 15 residues. CDR3 nucleotides: TGTGCCAGCAGCCCCCAGGGGACAAGGCGAGAAAAACTGTTTTTT. Protein sequence: CASSPQGTRREKLFF.

The chain is built from TRBV9 and TRBJ2-7; a possible D gene is TRBD1 (6 bases). This CDR3 is built from 13 residues. Germline V gene sequence: CDR1 SGDLS, CDR2 YYNGEE. V lost 3 bases and J lost 1, with 8 bases in between. The CDR3 coding sequence is TGTGCCAGCAGCGACGGGACATCCTACGAGCAGTACTTC. Residues: CASSDGTSYEQYF. The whole variable domain, remainder taken from reference TRBV9 and TRBJ2-7, is DSGVTQTPKHLITATGQRVTLRCSPRSGDLSVYWYQQSLDQGLQFLIQYYNGEERAKGNILERFSAQQFPDLHSELNLSSLELGDSALYFCASSDGTSYEQYFGPGTRLTVT.

The genes are TRBV24-1 and TRBJ1-2, with 9 nucleotides matching TRBD1. CDR1 is KGHDR, CDR2 SFDVKD, per germline. With 5 bases clipped from V and 6 bases from J, the junction kept 9 bases outside the gene matches. The CDR3 has 15 amino acids. CDR3 nucleotide sequence: TGTGCCACCAGTGCCCCGGGACAGGGCGAGGATGGCTACACCTTC. It encodes CATSAPGQGEDGYTF.

V gene TRBV7-8 combines with J gene TRBJ1-2; 8 bases are a match to TRBD1. This CDR3 region has 17 residues. The V gene's germline CDR1 is SGHVS and CDR2 FQNEAQ. The V segment lost 4 bases and the J segment 8 bases; nucleotides outside the gene matches: 18. The CDR3 loop is CASSSAGRGQGAEGYTF. The CDR3 nucleotides are TGTGCCAGCAGCTCAGCGGGACGCGGGCAGGGGGCGGAGGGCTACACCTTC.

V and J are TRBV28 and TRBJ2-7; 8 bases map to TRBD2. V lost 6 bases to trimming and J lost 3 bases; unmatched junction nucleotides: 7. The V gene's germline CDR1 is MDHEN and CDR2 SYDVKM. CDR3 length equals 14 residues. CDR3 DNA sequence: TGTGCCAGCAGGCGTCCCGGGGGGGGCTACGAGCAGTACTTC. This encodes CASRRPGGGYEQYF.

The chain combines TRBV6-5 with TRBJ2-1; 8 nucleotides line up with TRBD2. J lost 5 bases, V lost 0 bases, and 6 bases had no gene match. CDR1 and CDR2 (germline): MNHEY, SVGAGI. The CDR3 sequence is 16 residues long. CDR3 DNA: TGTGCCAGCAGTTACTCGAGTAGCGGGGTGAACAATGAGCAGTTCTTC. It is translated as CASSYSSSGVNNEQFF.

The chain employs TRBV6-5 and TRBJ2-1, with 9 bases identical to TRBD1. Germline loops: CDR1 MNHEY, CDR2 SVGAGI. J gave up 8 bases and V 4 bases, and 9 bases lay outside the gene matches. This CDR3 has 15 amino acids. The CDR3 DNA sequence: TGTGCCAGCAGTTCAAACAGGGGGCGCAAGGATGAGCAGTTCTTC. Its protein product is CASSSNRGRKDEQFF.

This chain uses TRBV20-1 with TRBJ2-2; 7 positions agree with TRBD1. The CDR3 loop spans 14 amino acids. CDR1 DFQATT and CDR2 SNEGSKA come from the germline V gene (reference sequence). V trimming: 3 bases; J trimming: 5 bases; junction bases outside the gene matches: 6. DNA for the CDR3: TGCAGTGCTAGTCTTGGACAGGTGACCGGGGAGCTGTTTTTT. It is translated as CSASLGQVTGELFF.

V and J are TRBV29-1 and TRBJ2-1; D remains unclear. The V end lost 2 bases, the J end lost 2 bases, and 7 bases lay between the germline ends. The CDR3 has 13 residues. Germline values: CDR1 SQVTM, CDR2 ANQGSEA. CDR3 region: CSVELGTYNEQFF. Here the CDR3 DNA reads TGCAGCGTTGAACTAGGGACCTACAATGAGCAGTTCTTC.